The clone carrying this T cell receptor (beta chain) was seen once. This specimen belongs to a study of blood T cell repertoires in COVID-19. Across the whole study: There were acute and convalescent COVID-19 samples, and they came from the United States, Italy and Spain. Sample material is recorded as cDNA or gDNA derived from T cells, B-cell-depleted T cells, or PBMCs.

With 0 bases removed from V and 2 bases from J, the gap between germline ends came to 15 bases. Germline-derived CDR1 and CDR2 are SGHNT and YENEEA. This CDR3 region has 17 residues. Per the original data handling: By means of reference gene primer amplification, nucleated cell counts were estimated. This table comes from immunoSEQ multiplex PCR, and its TCRdb copy is limited to in-frame clones, with some not included. V and J calls and clone size are as listed in that table; D and trimming were resolved from the DNA. The sample lists about 27,000 clones; 80% to 95% were seen once. The chain uses TRBV11-3 and TRBJ2-3; weak D call: TRBD2 (6 bases). The specimen was peripheral blood. This clonotype originated in a human donor in a cohort sampled during active COVID-19. CDR3 region: CASSLEVYGGFTDTQYF. CDR3 bases: TGTGCCAGCAGCTTAGAAGTTTACGGGGGTTTCACAGATACGCAGTATTTT.